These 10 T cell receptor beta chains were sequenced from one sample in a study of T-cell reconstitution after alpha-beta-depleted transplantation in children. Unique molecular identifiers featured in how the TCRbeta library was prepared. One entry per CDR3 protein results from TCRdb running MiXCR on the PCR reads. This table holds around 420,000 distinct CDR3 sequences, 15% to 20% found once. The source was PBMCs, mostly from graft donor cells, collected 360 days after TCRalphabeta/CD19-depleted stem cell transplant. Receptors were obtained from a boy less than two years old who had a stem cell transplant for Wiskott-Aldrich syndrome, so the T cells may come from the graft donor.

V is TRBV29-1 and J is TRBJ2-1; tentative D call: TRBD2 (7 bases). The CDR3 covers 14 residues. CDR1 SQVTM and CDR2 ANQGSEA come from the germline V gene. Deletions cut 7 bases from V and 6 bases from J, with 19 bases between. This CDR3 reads CSAEGGSSFNEQFF. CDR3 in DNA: TGCAGCGCTGAGGGGGGGAGTAGCTTCAATGAGCAGTTCTTC.

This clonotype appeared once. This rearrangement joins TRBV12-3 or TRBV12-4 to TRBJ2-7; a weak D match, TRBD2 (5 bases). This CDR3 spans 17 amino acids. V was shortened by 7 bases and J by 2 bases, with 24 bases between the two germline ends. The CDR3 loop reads CASTSSLMAGHTYEQYF. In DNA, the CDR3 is TGTGCCAGCACCTCCTCCCTTATGGCGGGCCATACCTACGAGCAGTACTTC.

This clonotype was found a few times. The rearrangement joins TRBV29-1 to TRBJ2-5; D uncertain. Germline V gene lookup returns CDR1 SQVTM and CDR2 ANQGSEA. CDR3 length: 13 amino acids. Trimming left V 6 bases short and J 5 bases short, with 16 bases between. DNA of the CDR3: TGCAGCGTCACTGGCTATTCGAGGGAGACCCAGTACTTC. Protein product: CSVTGYSRETQYF.

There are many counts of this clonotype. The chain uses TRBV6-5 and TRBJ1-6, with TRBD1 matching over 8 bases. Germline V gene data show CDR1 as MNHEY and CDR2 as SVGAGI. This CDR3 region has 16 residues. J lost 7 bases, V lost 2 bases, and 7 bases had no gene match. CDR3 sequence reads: CASSYDRGPSNSPLHF. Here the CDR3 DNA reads TGTGCCAGCAGTTACGACAGGGGCCCGTCAAATTCACCCCTCCACTTT.

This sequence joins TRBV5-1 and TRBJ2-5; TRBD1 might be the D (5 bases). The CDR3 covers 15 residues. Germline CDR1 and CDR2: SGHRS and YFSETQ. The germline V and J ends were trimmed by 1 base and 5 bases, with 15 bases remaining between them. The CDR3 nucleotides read TGCGCCAGCAGCTTGCAGGGTTTTTTCGGGGAGACCCAGTACTTC. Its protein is CASSLQGFFGETQYF.

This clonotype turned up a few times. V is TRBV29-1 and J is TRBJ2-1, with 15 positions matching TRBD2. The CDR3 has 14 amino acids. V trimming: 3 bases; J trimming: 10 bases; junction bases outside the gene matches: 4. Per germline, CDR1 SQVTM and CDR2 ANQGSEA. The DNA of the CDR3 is TGCAGCGTTGATGGACTAGCGGGAGGGAGCGAGCAGTTCTTC. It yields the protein CSVDGLAGGSEQFF.

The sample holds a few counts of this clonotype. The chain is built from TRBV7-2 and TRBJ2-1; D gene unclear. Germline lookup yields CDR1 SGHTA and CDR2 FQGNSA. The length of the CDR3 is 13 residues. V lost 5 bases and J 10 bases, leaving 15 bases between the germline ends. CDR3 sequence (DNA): TGTGCCAGCAGCCATGCTTGGAAAATGGAGCAGTTCTTC. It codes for CASSHAWKMEQFF.

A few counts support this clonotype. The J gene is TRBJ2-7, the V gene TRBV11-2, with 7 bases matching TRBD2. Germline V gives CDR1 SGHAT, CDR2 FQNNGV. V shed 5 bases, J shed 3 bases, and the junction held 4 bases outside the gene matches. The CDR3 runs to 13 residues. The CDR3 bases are TGTGCCAGCAGCATAAGGACTAGCTACGAGCAGTACTTC. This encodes CASSIRTSYEQYF.

CDR3 sequence (DNA): TGTGCCAGCTGGGGGTATGGGGCCAACGTCCTGACTTTC. This translates into CASWGYGANVLTF. The V gene is TRBV2, the J gene TRBJ2-6, with D tentatively TRBD1 or TRBD2 (5 bases each). The CDR3 consists of 13 residues. Trimming pared 8 bases from V and 3 bases from J, leaving 8 bases between. Germline CDR1 reads SNHLY; CDR2 reads FYNNEI.

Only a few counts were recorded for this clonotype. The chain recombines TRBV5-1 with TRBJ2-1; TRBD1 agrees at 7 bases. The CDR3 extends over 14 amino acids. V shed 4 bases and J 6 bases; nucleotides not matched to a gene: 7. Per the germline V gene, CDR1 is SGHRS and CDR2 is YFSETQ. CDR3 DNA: TGCGCCAGCAGCCCAACCGACAGGGTCAATGAGCAGTTCTTC. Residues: CASSPTDRVNEQFF.